The T cell receptor (beta chain) under discussion was sequenced for a study of blood T cell repertoires in COVID-19 (dated by TCRdb to 2018 to 2020). Concerning the study at large: Samples from collaborators originated in the United States, Italy and Spain and spanned both the acute and convalescent phases of COVID-19. Samples were obtained from the ongoing ImmuneRACE study (first 160 participants) and from over 1,000 subjects provided by 6 global collaborators. A de-identified subject ID, COVID-19 status, age in years and sex were almost always included in the sample metadata. The prospective study material was composed of cDNA or gDNA derived from T cells, B-cell-depleted T cells, or PBMCs. Subjects who had been exposed to COVID-19, were actively infected with it, or had recovered from it provided the deeply sampled blood TCRbeta repertoires that made up the dataset. Where HLA class I and class II types were available, the types were taken from metadata supplied by the sample provider, not from assay-based typing. The repertoires were released in a freely available public database meant as a resource for research on the immune response to SARS-CoV-2.

Whole blood was collected in K2EDTA tubes by collaborating institutions according to the institutions' own protocols. For TCRbeta analysis, collaborators shipped samples as frozen whole blood, isolated PBMCs, or DNA extracted from either of those sample types. The CDR3 starts with the cysteine, ends with the phenylalanine, and has 15 residues. The retained sequence is limited to the CDR3, 45 bases, with the frame set at the first base. TCRbeta CDR3 regions were amplified from genomic DNA using the immunoSEQ Assay, a bias-controlled multiplex PCR. In the original analysis: The number of nucleated cells in each sample was estimated from the amplification of reference gene primers within the assay. To quantify the absolute abundance of each unique TCRbeta CDR3 rearrangement, sequence reads were collapsed and filtered. For each sample, productive Simpson clonality was calculated by taking the square root of Simpson's diversity index across productive rearrangements. This is the immuneACCESS table as TCRdb keeps it, with only in-frame sequences that have V and J called. A part of the clones is gone; compared with another copy, unresolved V genes explain less than half, and the rest is unexplained. The V and J calls and clone size are taken from that table; D and trimming were inferred from the DNA. The table for this sample lists some 120,000 clones; about 90% of them were counted only once. About 0.9% of the sample goes to the ten largest clones.

The full study reports these points: The quantity of clinical and demographic metadata differed by source and by participant and was supplied without curation.

Notes on this clone: Its cognate antigen has yet to be identified. No clone much larger than this one lies a single base away; base qualities are absent.

Specimen: peripheral blood. The sequence joins TRBV21-1 to TRBJ1-1; the D call TRBD1 from the table was never checked on the DNA. TRBV21-1 is termed a pseudogene. This TCR came from a woman aged 45-65 years with active or convalescent COVID-19. CDR3 region: CASSGPGQANTEAFF. The DNA sequence reads TGTGCCAGCAGTGGGCCGGGACAGGCGAACACTGAAGCTTTCTTT.